This is a list of T cell receptor beta chains from one sample in a study of shared clonotypes between healthy human individuals. TCRdb's copy holds only in-frame clones and misses some; the assay was immunoSEQ multiplex PCR. The data contain a few million clones, roughly nine tenths of them singletons. Sequenced: naive CD4+ T cells sorted from blood. All receptors come from a man between 18 and 29 years old in good health. Each CDR3 is given with its conserved first and last residue. Clone size is given for some rows only: seen once, a few or many times, or a class if the clone is expanded.

size	length	V	J	CDR3
.	17	TRBV21-1	TRBJ1-2	CASSKGLRQQGDYGYTF
once	14	TRBV29-1	TRBJ1-2	CTTDPKDRGYGYTF
.	14	TRBV10-3	TRBJ2-7	CATKEQGQAAEQYF
.	16	TRBV5-1	TRBJ2-7	CASSPRTSGVSYEQYF
.	15	TRBV7-2	TRBJ2-7	CASSPLAGDFYEQYF
.	16	TRBV7-9	TRBJ1-3	CASSRQTGGSGNTIYF
.	13	TRBV5-1	TRBJ1-1	CASSFSGSTEAFF
.	16	TRBV7-9	TRBJ2-5	CASSLGRLAVQETQYF
.	16	TRBV6-5	TRBJ2-1	CASSSDRGQAYNEQFF
.	15	TRBV7-2	TRBJ1-5	CASSSGGNSNQPQHF
.	17	TRBV7-2	TRBJ2-1	CASSLRLAGGQMDEQFF
.	15	TRBV6-1	TRBJ1-2	CASSEQTGTSYGYTF
.	15	TRBV4-3	TRBJ2-3	CASSQDRGKADTQYF
.	13	TRBV6-1	TRBJ1-5	CASSDQARQPQHF
.	16	TRBV4-1	TRBJ2-7	CASSHGLAGGQYEQYF
.	17	TRBV5-4	TRBJ2-7	CASSLALSLGGSYEQYF
.	18	TRBV6-4	TRBJ1-3	CASSDLGQNPRSGNTIYF
.	13	TRBV7-9	TRBJ1-5	CASSFMDNQPQHF
few	17	TRBV4-1	TRBJ1-1	CASSPLGTGYRDTEAFF
.	14	TRBV30	TRBJ1-1	CAWSIDPWNTEAFF
.	10	TRBV20-1	TRBJ2-5	CSARGDSANF
.	13	TRBV7-9	TRBJ2-3	CASSLAGADTQYF
.	13	TRBV2	TRBJ2-1	CASRETGGPQQFF
.	14	TRBV2	TRBJ2-2	CASRTTGGAGELFF
.	13	TRBV6-5	TRBJ2-1	CASYEAGTNEQFF
.	15	TRBV11-2	TRBJ1-2	CASSSRTAANYGYTF
.	15	TRBV5-8	TRBJ1-3	CASSYSGSSGNTIYF
.	13	TRBV6-1	TRBJ2-2	CASSGGVTGELFF
.	14	TRBV6-5	TRBJ2-2	CASSYSRNTGELFF
.	14	TRBV2	TRBJ2-5	CASSERRGQETQYF
.	17	TRBV5-1	TRBJ1-1	CASSPGQLSSRGTEAFF
.	14	TRBV19	TRBJ1-2	CASKPGQGGYGYTF
.	12	TRBV6-5	TRBJ1-2	CASRTGEYGYTF
.	13	TRBV7-2	TRBJ2-2	CASKAVNIGELFF
.	14	TRBV5-6	TRBJ1-1	CASSSLDRSNKAFF
.	18	TRBV4-2	TRBJ2-7	CASSQDHLAGGPPLEQYF
.	15	TRBV28	TRBJ2-2	CASSLAQGWTGELFF
.	13	TRBV14	TRBJ2-2	CASSSFTTGELFF
once	18	TRBV19	TRBJ2-1	CASSAPGLAAHLDNEQFF